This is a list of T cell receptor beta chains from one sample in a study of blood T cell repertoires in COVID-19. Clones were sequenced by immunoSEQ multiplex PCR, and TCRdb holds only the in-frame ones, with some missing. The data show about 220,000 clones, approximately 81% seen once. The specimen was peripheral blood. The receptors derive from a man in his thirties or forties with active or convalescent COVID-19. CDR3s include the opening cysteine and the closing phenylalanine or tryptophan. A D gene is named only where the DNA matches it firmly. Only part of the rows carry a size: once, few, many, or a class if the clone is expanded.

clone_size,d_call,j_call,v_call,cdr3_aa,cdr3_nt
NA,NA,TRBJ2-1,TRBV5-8,CASSFGAVSSYNEQFF,TGTGCCAGCAGCTTTGGAGCGGTGAGCTCCTACAATGAGCAGTTCTTC
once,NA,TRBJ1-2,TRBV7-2,CASSLYGDGYTF,TGTGCCAGCAGCTTATACGGGGATGGCTACACCTTC
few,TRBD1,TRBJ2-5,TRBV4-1,CASSQDSGTGPQETQYF,TGCGCCAGCAGCCAAGATTCAGGGACAGGCCCCCAAGAGACCCAGTACTTC
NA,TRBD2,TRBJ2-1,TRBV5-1,CASSIRLAGARNEQFF,TGCGCCAGCAGCATCCGACTAGCGGGGGCCCGGAATGAGCAGTTCTTC
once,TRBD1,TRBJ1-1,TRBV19,CASSLGRGTAEAFF,TGTGCCAGTAGTCTAGGACGCGGGACAGCTGAAGCTTTCTTT
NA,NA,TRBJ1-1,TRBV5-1,CASSSGQPGTEAFF,TGCGCCAGCAGCTCCGGACAGCCAGGGACTGAAGCTTTCTTT
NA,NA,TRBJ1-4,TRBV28,CASTLRGSANEKLFF,TGTGCCAGCACCTTGCGGGGGTCGGCTAATGAAAAACTGTTTTTT
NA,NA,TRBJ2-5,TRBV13,CASSLESGQETQYF,TGTGCCAGCAGCTTAGAAAGCGGGCAAGAGACCCAGTACTTC
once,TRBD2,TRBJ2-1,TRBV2,CASSEFAGGAYNEQFF,TGTGCCAGCAGTGAGTTTGCGGGGGGGGCCTACAATGAGCAGTTCTTC
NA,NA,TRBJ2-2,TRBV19,CASTQGSPNTGELFF,TGTGCCAGTACCCAGGGGTCCCCGAACACCGGGGAGCTGTTTTTT
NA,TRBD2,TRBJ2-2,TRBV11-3,CASSPRLAGATGELFF,TGTGCCAGCAGCCCAAGACTAGCGGGGGCAACCGGGGAGCTGTTTTTT
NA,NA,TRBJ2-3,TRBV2,CASSGVEGLDTQYF,TGTGCCAGCAGTGGGGTGGAGGGGTTGGATACGCAGTATTTT
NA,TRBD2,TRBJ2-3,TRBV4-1,CASSQDTAGVNTQYF,TGCGCCAGCAGCCAAGATACAGCGGGAGTAAATACGCAGTATTTT
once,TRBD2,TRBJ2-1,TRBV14,CASSPRLAGDNEQFF,TGTGCCAGCAGCCCGAGACTAGCGGGAGACAATGAGCAGTTCTTC
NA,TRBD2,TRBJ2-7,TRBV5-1,CASSRREGYEQYF,TGCGCCAGCAGCCGAAGGGAGGGCTACGAGCAGTACTTC
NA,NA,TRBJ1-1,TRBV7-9,CASPTEAFF,TGTGCCAGCCCGACTGAAGCTTTCTTT
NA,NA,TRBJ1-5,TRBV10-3,CAIRGQSNQPQHF,TGTGCCATCAGAGGACAAAGCAATCAGCCCCAGCATTTT
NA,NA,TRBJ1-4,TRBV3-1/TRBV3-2,CASSQVGTGITF,NA